The present T cell receptor (beta chain) was sequenced within a study of OX40 agonist ivuxolimab in advanced cancers. In the study overall: Administration of intravenous ivuxolimab to patients occurred every 2 weeks at 0.01 to 10 mg/kg. A mean age of about 59 years, range about 20 to 79, was recorded, and roughly 80% were male.

Profiled with immunoSEQ multiplex PCR; TCRdb holds only in-frame clones, not every one. The data contain 100,000 to 140,000 clones, less than 95% of them singletons. The CDR3 totals 15 residues. CDR1 SSHAT and CDR2 FNYEAQ come from the germline V gene (reference sequence). The input for sequencing was CD4+ or CD8+ T cells sorted from blood, taken in a trial of the OX40 agonist ivuxolimab. The receptor's source is an adult with an advanced solid tumor such as melanoma, head and neck, liver or kidney cancer. V gene TRBV7-7 combines with J gene TRBJ2-2; D is perhaps TRBD1 (6 bases). The CDR3 region is CASARDITNTGELFF. CDR3 nucleotides: TGTGCTAGCGCCCGGGACATAACTAACACCGGGGAGCTGTTTTTT.